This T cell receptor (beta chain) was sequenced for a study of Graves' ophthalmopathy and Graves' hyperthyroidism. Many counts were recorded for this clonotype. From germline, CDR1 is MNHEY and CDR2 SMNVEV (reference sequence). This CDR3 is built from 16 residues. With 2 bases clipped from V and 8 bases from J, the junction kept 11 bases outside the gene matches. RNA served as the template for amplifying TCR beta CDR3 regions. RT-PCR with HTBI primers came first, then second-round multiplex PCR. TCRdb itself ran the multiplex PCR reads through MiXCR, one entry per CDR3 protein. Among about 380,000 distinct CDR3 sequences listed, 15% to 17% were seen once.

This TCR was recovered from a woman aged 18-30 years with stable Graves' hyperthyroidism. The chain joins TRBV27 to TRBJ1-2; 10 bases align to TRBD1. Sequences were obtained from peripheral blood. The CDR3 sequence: CASSLDPLGTGEGYTF. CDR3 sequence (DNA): TGTGCCAGCAGTTTAGACCCACTTGGGACAGGGGAGGGCTACACCTTC.